The 19 T cell receptor beta chains reported below all come from one sample, sequenced in a study of shared clonotypes between healthy human individuals. Profiling relied on immunoSEQ multiplex PCR, and the TCRdb table lists in-frame clones only, not all of them. Among under 1,100,000 clones listed, under 80% were seen once. Sequenced material: memory CD4+ T cells sorted from blood. Subset noted: CD45RA-negative fraction. All receptors derive from a man aged 18 to 35 in good health.

The chain has TRBV18 and TRBJ1-6; D is uncertain. CDR1 and CDR2 (germline): KGHSH, LQKENI. The length of the CDR3 is 15 residues. V was shortened by 2 bases and J by 6 bases, with 11 bases between the two germline ends. Here the CDR3 reads CASSPSLDPNSPLHF. The DNA of the CDR3 is TGTGCCAGCTCACCATCTCTTGACCCTAATTCACCCCTCCACTTT.

The sample holds one count of this clone. It may be a read error: a sequence one base away is much more abundant. This chain links TRBV5-1 with TRBJ1-2; D not certain. The V gene's germline CDR1 is SGHRS and CDR2 YFSETQ. Between the trimmed V and J ends, which lost 0 bases and 2 bases, there was a span of 5 bases. The CDR3 loop spans 13 amino acids. The CDR3: CASSLDPNYGYTF. DNA for the CDR3: TGCGCCAGCAGCTTGGATCCGAACTATGGCTACACCTTC.

The chain is built from TRBV25-1 and TRBJ2-1, with 8 bases lining up with TRBD2. V lost 1 base and J lost 3; bases outside the gene matches: 2. CDR1 and CDR2 from the germline V gene are MGHDK and SYGVNS. The CDR3 has 15 residues. CDR3 sequence reads: CASSESGGVYNEQFF. The CDR3 region has the DNA TGTGCCAGCAGTGAATCGGGGGGGGTCTACAATGAGCAGTTCTTC.

V and J are TRBV6-5 and TRBJ1-2, with 7 bases matching TRBD1. This CDR3 has 12 residues. In germline, CDR1 is MNHEY, CDR2 SVGAGI. Germline trimming cut 4 bases from V and 8 bases from J; bases unmatched to any gene: 4. The CDR3 reads CASSFDREGYTF. The CDR3 DNA follows: TGTGCCAGCAGTTTTGACAGGGAAGGCTACACCTTC.

This sequence joins TRBV11-2 and TRBJ2-7; TRBD2 aligns across 8 bases. CDR3 length equals 16 residues. With 3 bases clipped from V and 0 bases from J, the junction kept 7 bases outside the gene matches. Per germline, CDR1 SGHAT and CDR2 FQNNGV. The CDR3 loop reads CASSFGVGTSSYEQYF. CDR3 coding DNA: TGTGCCAGCAGCTTTGGGGTCGGGACTAGCTCCTACGAGCAGTACTTC.

The rearrangement links TRBV9 to TRBJ2-3; D ambiguous. V lost 1 base and J lost 1, with 7 bases in between. The germline gives CDR1 SGDLS, CDR2 YYNGEE. This CDR3 region has 14 residues. The CDR3 reads CASSVTAGTDTQYF. Here the CDR3 DNA reads TGTGCCAGCAGCGTAACAGCTGGCACAGATACGCAGTATTTT. Together with reference TRBV9 and TRBJ2-3, the CDR3 gives the full variable domain: DSGVTQTPKHLITATGQRVTLRCSPRSGDLSVYWYQQSLDQGLQFLIQYYNGEERAKGNILERFSAQQFPDLHSELNLSSLELGDSALYFCASSVTAGTDTQYFGPGTRLTVL.

The chain has TRBV15 and TRBJ1-1; unclear D gene. Germline V lookup: CDR1 LNHNV, CDR2 YYDKDF (reference sequence). Trimming took off 0 bases at V and 4 bases at J, with 3 bases between the two ends. This CDR3 has 12 amino acids. The CDR3 spells CATSRDGTEAFF. The CDR3 coding sequence is TGTGCCACCAGCAGAGATGGCACTGAAGCTTTCTTT.

The CDR3 region has the DNA TGTGCCAGCAGCTTTCAGTCCTTTAGCGCCGAGCAGTACTTC. This gives the protein CASSFQSFSAEQYF. The chain recombines TRBV5-5 with TRBJ2-7; perhaps TRBD2 as D (5 bases). Germline assignment: CDR1 SGHKS and CDR2 YYEKEE (reference sequence). V lost 2 bases and J 6 bases, leaving 15 bases between the germline ends. The CDR3 is made up of 14 amino acids.

The chain recombines TRBV5-1 with TRBJ1-3, with TRBD1 matching over 8 bases. Per germline, CDR1 SGHRS and CDR2 YFSETQ. J was trimmed by 2 bases and V by 2 bases; bases with no gene match: 3. This CDR3 is 15 amino acids long. The CDR3 coding sequence is TGCGCCAGCAGCTTAAAGACAGGGGCTGGAAACACCATATATTTT. Protein sequence: CASSLKTGAGNTIYF. The whole variable domain, filled in from reference TRBV5-1 and TRBJ1-3, reads KAGVTQTPRYLIKTRGQQVTLSCSPISGHRSVSWYQQTPGQGLQFLFEYFSETQRNKGNFPGRFSGRQFSNSRSEMNVSTLELGDSALYLCASSLKTGAGNTIYFGEGSWLTVV.

This chain links TRBV28 with TRBJ1-2; 8 bases match TRBD1. CDR3 size: 13 residues. Losses at the gene ends were 2 bases for V and 8 bases for J; bases not matched to a gene: 4. Germline lookup yields CDR1 MDHEN and CDR2 SYDVKM. The CDR3 DNA is TGTGCCAGCAGTTTAGTCAGGGGGCAGGGCTACACCTTC. Translated, it gives CASSLVRGQGYTF.

The chain combines TRBV18 with TRBJ1-6; tentative D call: TRBD1 (5 bases). The CDR3 sequence is 15 residues long. Trimming shortened V by 2 bases and J by 10 bases, and 15 bases separated the two germline ends. Germline CDR1 is KGHSH and CDR2 is LQKENI. The CDR3: CASSPEILKGSPLHF. The CDR3 nucleotides are TGTGCCAGCTCACCAGAAATTCTGAAGGGGTCACCCCTCCACTTT.

As DNA, the CDR3 is TGTGCCAGCGGCAACCCAGGGGGGTCTACCTACGAGCAGTACTTC. Its protein is CASGNPGGSTYEQYF. The J gene is TRBJ2-7, the V gene TRBV5-8; the D gene is possibly TRBD1 (7 bases). This CDR3 is built from 15 residues. The germline V gene encodes CDR1 SGHTS and CDR2 YDEGEE. V was pared by 7 bases and J by 2 bases, with 19 bases between.

This clone has just one count. V and J are TRBV6-1 and TRBJ1-2; 7 bases map to TRBD1. Germline V gene data show CDR1 as MNHNS and CDR2 as SASEGT. V was clipped by 0 bases and J by 6 bases; unmatched bases: 10. CDR3 length: 16 amino acids. DNA for the CDR3: TGTGCCAGCAGTGAAGCTCAGACAGGGCGGTGGCATGGCTACACCTTC. Translated, it gives CASSEAQTGRWHGYTF.

This clone was counted between two and nine times. The chain employs TRBV5-4 and TRBJ1-1; 9 positions match TRBD1. CDR1 and CDR2 (germline): SGHNT, YYREEE (reference sequence). V dropped 4 bases and J dropped 7; count of bases not matched to a gene: 14. This CDR3 has 16 residues. Here the CDR3 DNA reads TGTGCCAGCAGCCAAACCGCTACGACAGGGGGGATTGAAGCTTTCTTT. This translates into CASSQTATTGGIEAFF.

The chain links TRBV2 to TRBJ2-5, with D possibly being TRBD1 or TRBD2 (5 bases each). Germline values: CDR1 SNHLY, CDR2 FYNNEI. The CDR3 has 15 residues. Trimming took off 5 bases at V and 5 bases at J, with 18 bases between the two ends. The CDR3 loop reads CASSTSPGPWETQYF. In DNA, the CDR3 is TGTGCCAGCAGTACCTCCCCGGGGCCCTGGGAGACCCAGTACTTC.

The chain uses TRBV19 and TRBJ2-1; 11 bases agree with TRBD2. CDR3 length equals 13 residues. V trimming: 5 bases; J trimming: 11 bases; junction bases outside the gene matches: 5. Germline assignment: CDR1 LNHDA and CDR2 SQIVND (reference sequence). The CDR3 loop reads CASSLIAGGKQFF. CDR3 DNA sequence: TGTGCCAGTAGTTTAATAGCGGGAGGGAAGCAGTTCTTC.

Many counts were recorded for this clone. The gene calls are TRBV5-1 and TRBJ2-1; 12 nucleotides line up with TRBD2. Germline V gives CDR1 SGHRS, CDR2 YFSETQ. Trimming took 4 bases from V and 2 from J; bases not matched to a gene: 7. This CDR3 comprises 17 residues. The CDR3 region has the DNA TGCGCCAGCAGCCCAACCGGACTAGCGGGGACCTACAATGAGCAGTTCTTC. This codes for CASSPTGLAGTYNEQFF.

The J gene is TRBJ2-5, the V gene TRBV4-1; the D is unclear. Germline V gene lookup returns CDR1 MGHRA and CDR2 YSYEKL. There are 14 residues in the CDR3. Trimming removed 4 bases from V and 7 bases from J, with 16 bases in between. The CDR3 reads CASSPGGASGTQYF. The CDR3 bases are TGCGCCAGCAGCCCGGGTGGAGCCTCTGGGACCCAGTACTTC.

The CDR3 protein is CASSLRGEQFF. The DNA for the CDR3 is TGTGCCAGCAGCTTAAGGGGTGAGCAGTTCTTC. The V call is TRBV11-3, the J call TRBJ2-1, with a tentative D call TRBD1 (5 bases). V was cut by 2 bases and J by 9 bases, with 5 bases left in between. The CDR3 totals 11 residues. Germline lookup yields CDR1 SGHNT and CDR2 YENEEA.